The entry that follows covers one T cell receptor (beta chain) sequence. Measured with immunoSEQ multiplex PCR; TCRdb has only the in-frame clones, and not every one. There are approximately 78,000 clones in the sample; 88% occur only once, and around 1% lies in the top ten. This record comes from a study of OX40 agonist ivuxolimab in advanced cancers. V was pared by 5 bases and J by 4 bases, with 8 bases of the junction left unmatched. The CDR3 sequence is 15 residues long. Germline V gene data show CDR1 as SGHNT and CDR2 as YENEEA. The sample here was CD4+ or CD8+ T cells sorted from blood, taken in a trial of the OX40 agonist ivuxolimab. The receptor was isolated from an adult with an advanced solid tumor such as melanoma, head and neck, liver or kidney cancer. This chain links TRBV11-3 with TRBJ2-5, with 9 nucleotides matching TRBD1. CDR3 DNA sequence: TGTGCCAGCAGCCCGAGGACAGGGGAGTTAGAGACCCAGTACTTC. Protein product: CASSPRTGELETQYF.